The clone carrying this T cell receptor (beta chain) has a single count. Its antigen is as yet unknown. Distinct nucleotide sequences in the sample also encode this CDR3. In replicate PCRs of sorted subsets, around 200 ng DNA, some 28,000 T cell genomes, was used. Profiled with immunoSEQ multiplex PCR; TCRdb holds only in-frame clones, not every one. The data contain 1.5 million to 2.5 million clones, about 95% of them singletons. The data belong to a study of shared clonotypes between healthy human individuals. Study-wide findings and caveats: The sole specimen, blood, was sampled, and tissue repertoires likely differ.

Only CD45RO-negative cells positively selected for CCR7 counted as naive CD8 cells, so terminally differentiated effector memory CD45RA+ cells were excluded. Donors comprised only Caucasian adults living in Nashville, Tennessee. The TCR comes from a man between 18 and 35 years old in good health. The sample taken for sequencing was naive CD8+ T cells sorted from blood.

The CDR3 DNA is TGTGCCAGCAGTGACTTGGTCCAGCCCCAGCATTTT. The encoded protein is CASSDLVQPQHF. This sequence joins TRBV2 and TRBJ1-5; D is ambiguous. The CDR3 sequence is 12 residues long. V was cut by 3 bases and J by 7 bases, with 7 bases left in between. Germline loops: CDR1 SNHLY, CDR2 FYNNEI.